A single sample gave rise to the 14 T cell receptor beta chains below, sequenced in a study of T cells in localized non-small cell lung cancer. Only in-frame clones appear in the TCRdb table, and some are missing; sequencing was by immunoSEQ multiplex PCR. The sample has about 53,000 clones, roughly 84% seen once; the top ten hold roughly 17%. The sample consisted of peripheral blood mononuclear cells, taken before any cancer treatment. These receptors originate from a man aged 40-75 years with stage III lung adenocarcinoma.

J is TRBJ2-1 and V is TRBV5-6; D perhaps matches TRBD2 (5 bases). CDR1 and CDR2 from the germline V gene are SGHDT and YYEEEE. The V end lost 1 base, the J end lost 9 bases, and 11 bases lay between the germline ends. This CDR3 has 13 amino acids. DNA of the CDR3: TGTGCCAGCAGCTTGTGGGTGGGAGTTGAGCAGTTCTTC. This encodes CASSLWVGVEQFF. Based on the CDR3 plus reference TRBV5-6 and TRBJ2-1, the full variable domain is DAGVTQSPTHLIKTRGQQVTLRCSPKSGHDTVSWYQQALGQGPQFIFQYYEEEERQRGNFPDRFSGHQFPNYSSELNVNALLLGDSALYLCASSLWVGVEQFFGPGTRLTVL.

The chain joins TRBV5-8 to TRBJ1-3; no clear D gene. Germline V gene data show CDR1 as SGHTS and CDR2 as YDEGEE. The CDR3 has 15 residues. With 0 bases removed from V and 5 bases from J, the gap between germline ends came to 12 bases. The CDR3 nucleotides are TGTGCCAGCAGCTTGGGTGGCAGCGGCAGAAACACCATATATTTT. It encodes CASSLGGSGRNTIYF.

This clone was seen only a few times. V is TRBV2 and J is TRBJ1-5; D unresolved. This CDR3 region has 14 residues. The V gene's germline CDR1 is SNHLY and CDR2 FYNNEI. Trimming pared 7 bases from V and 0 bases from J, leaving 10 bases between. CDR3 in DNA: TGTGCCAGCAAAAGGGAGGTTAGCAATCAGCCCCAGCATTTT. Its protein product is CASKREVSNQPQHF.

The rearrangement uses TRBV11-3 and TRBJ2-3; D is perhaps TRBD2 (6 bases). V was trimmed by 5 bases and J by 0 bases, leaving 9 bases between them. The CDR3 totals 14 residues. CDR1 is SGHNT and CDR2 is YENEEA in the germline V gene. CDR3 DNA: TGTGCCAGCAGCGTCCTAGCGAGCACAGATACGCAGTATTTT. As protein: CASSVLASTDTQYF.

The V and J genes are TRBV11-2 and TRBJ2-7, with 12 positions matching TRBD1. There are 16 residues in the CDR3. From germline, CDR1 is SGHAT and CDR2 FQNNGV. Germline trimming cut 1 base from V and 5 bases from J; bases unmatched to any gene: 6. This CDR3 reads CASSLGSGQGANEQYF. The CDR3 DNA is TGTGCCAGCAGCTTAGGGTCGGGACAGGGGGCCAACGAGCAGTACTTC.

The V call is TRBV19, the J call TRBJ1-6; D ambiguous. From germline, CDR1 is LNHDA and CDR2 SQIVND (reference sequence). This CDR3 is built from 18 residues. V lost 0 bases and J lost 8, with 20 bases in between. The CDR3 DNA reads as TGTGCCAGTAGTATAGATCCAGCACAACCGCCAGTGGATTCACCCCTCCACTTT. It translates to CASSIDPAQPPVDSPLHF.

The V gene is TRBV19, the J gene TRBJ2-7; a possible D gene is TRBD1 (5 bases). Germline values: CDR1 LNHDA, CDR2 SQIVND (reference sequence). CDR3 length: 12 amino acids. Trimming pared 3 bases from V and 5 bases from J, leaving 8 bases between. The CDR3 nucleotides are TGTGCCAGTAGTATTCTAGGGGACGAGCAGTACTTC. Its translation: CASSILGDEQYF.

The CDR3 region is CASMKSRGSTNEKLFF. CDR3 in DNA: TGTGCCAGCATGAAATCCAGAGGCTCAACTAATGAAAAACTGTTTTTT. The genes are TRBV27 and TRBJ1-4; D not certain. The CDR3 is made up of 16 amino acids. The germline V gene encodes CDR1 MNHEY and CDR2 SMNVEV (reference sequence). Trimming removed 7 bases at V and 0 bases at J, with 15 bases between. The entire variable domain, with the rest obtained from reference TRBV27 and TRBJ1-4, is as follows: EAQVTQNPRYLITVTGKKLTVTCSQNMNHEYMSWYRQDPGLGLRQIYYSMNVEVTDKGDVPEGYKVSRKEKRNFPLILESPSPNQTSLYFCASMKSRGSTNEKLFFGSGTQLSVL.

The chain employs TRBV7-3 and TRBJ2-5, with D perhaps TRBD1 (6 bases). The CDR3 has 14 residues. The V and J ends lost 5 bases and 5 bases respectively, with 15 bases between them. CDR1 is SGHTA and CDR2 is FQGTGA in the germline V gene. The CDR3 coding sequence is TGTGCCAGCAGCGAGGCCGGAAGGGGGGAGACCCAGTACTTC. Its translation: CASSEAGRGETQYF.

In this sample, this clone turned up a few times. The genes are TRBV7-3 and TRBJ2-5; D remains ambiguous. Germline V lookup: CDR1 SGHTA, CDR2 FQGTGA. Between the trimmed V and J ends, which lost 5 bases and 7 bases, there was a span of 8 bases. CDR3 length: 11 residues. CDR3 DNA sequence: TGTGCCAGCAGCGATGGGGTGACCCAGTACTTC. Translation gives CASSDGVTQYF.

This chain uses TRBV4-3 with TRBJ1-1, with D maybe TRBD1 (5 bases). Germline CDR1 and CDR2: LGHNA and YSLEER. This CDR3 comprises 17 residues. Trimming took 0 bases from V and 5 from J, leaving 19 bases between them. As DNA, the CDR3 is TGCGCCAGCAGCCAAGATAAGCCCCCGGGGCTGGATACTGAAGCTTTCTTT. This encodes CASSQDKPPGLDTEAFF.

The V gene is TRBV7-8, the J gene TRBJ1-5; 7 nucleotides agree with TRBD1. With 1 base clipped from V and 0 bases from J, the junction kept 6 bases outside the gene matches. The CDR3 is 17 amino acids. The V gene's germline CDR1 is SGHVS and CDR2 FQNEAQ. The CDR3 reads CASSLVWGQNSNQPQHF. Here the CDR3 DNA reads TGTGCCAGCAGCTTAGTTTGGGGACAGAATAGCAATCAGCCCCAGCATTTT.

The rearrangement uses TRBV18 and TRBJ1-2; no definite D call. The CDR3 runs 15 residues. V lost 4 bases and J lost 5, with 17 bases in between. Per the germline V gene, CDR1 is KGHSH and CDR2 is LQKENI. This CDR3 is CASSHPGPSQYGYTF. The CDR3 bases are TGTGCCAGCTCACACCCCGGGCCCTCACAGTATGGCTACACCTTC.

The V and J genes are TRBV10-3 and TRBJ1-2; D remains unclear. Between the trimmed V and J ends, which lost 4 bases and 8 bases, there was a span of 8 bases. CDR1 ENHRY and CDR2 SYGVKD come from the germline V gene. CDR3 length equals 11 residues. The CDR3 DNA reads TGTGCCATCAGTGGTCTGTTAGGCTACACCTTC. This sequence encodes CAISGLLGYTF.